This T cell receptor beta chain was found in a study of response to subunit inactivated influenza vaccine. MiXCR, applied by TCRdb to the RT-PCR reads, yields one record per CDR3 protein. The sample lists more than 450,000 distinct CDR3 sequences, about an eighth occurring once. The CDR3 spans 13 residues. V was shortened by 0 bases and J by 9 bases, with 9 bases between the two germline ends. Germline CDR1 SGHTA, CDR2 FQGNSA. The J gene is TRBJ2-1, the V gene TRBV7-2; unclear D gene. The material was PBMCs from blood, obtained on the day of vaccination. The clonotype comes from a man in his forties or fifties who received an inactivated influenza vaccine. In DNA form, the CDR3 reads TGTGCCAGCAGCTTAGCTGTGGCCCGTGAGCAGTTCTTC. It codes for CASSLAVAREQFF.